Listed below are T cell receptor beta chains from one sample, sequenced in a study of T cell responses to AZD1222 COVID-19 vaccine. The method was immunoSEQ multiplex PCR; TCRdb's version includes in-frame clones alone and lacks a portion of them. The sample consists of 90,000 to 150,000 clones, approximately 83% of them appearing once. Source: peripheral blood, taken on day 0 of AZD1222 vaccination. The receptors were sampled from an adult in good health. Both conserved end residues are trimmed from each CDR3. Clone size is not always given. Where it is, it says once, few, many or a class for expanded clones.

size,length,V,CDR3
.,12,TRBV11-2,ASSSSGNQETQY
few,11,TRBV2,ASSEIGGDGYT
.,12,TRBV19,ASTRGPSNYGYT
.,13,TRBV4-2,ASSRQGAPGNTIY
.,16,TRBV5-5,ASSLFGSGRSSYNEQF
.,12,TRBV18,ASSPTRENTEAF
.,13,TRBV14,ASSRHSTTNEKLF
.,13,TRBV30,ACLDFYLTGTEAF
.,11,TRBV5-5,ASSFRGTDTQY
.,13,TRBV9,ASSARGTRDNEQF
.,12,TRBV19,ASSLDRGNQPQH
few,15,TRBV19,ATNQRSGGLGNYGYT
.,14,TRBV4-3,ASSPGTSGYTDTQY
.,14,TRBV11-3,ASSLGGADMNSPLH
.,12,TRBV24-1,ATTDRGYNSPLH
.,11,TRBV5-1,ASSPGQNTEAF
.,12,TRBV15,ATSRVDRGYGYT
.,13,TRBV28,ASAAGGLGSNEQF
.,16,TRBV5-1,ASSLGRDRSSYNSPLH
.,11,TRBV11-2,ASSLGGGQPQH
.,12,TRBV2,ASKLGQLNEKLF
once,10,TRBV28,ASTSVDYGYT
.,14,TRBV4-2,ASSQDKGQGEEKLF
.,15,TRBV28,ASSFLASGGMIDTQY
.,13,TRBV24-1,ATSETNAGSVEQY
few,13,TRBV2,ASSPSGVSGNTIY
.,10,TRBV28,ASSFSTGELF
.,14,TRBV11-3,ASSLGAQGRESEAF
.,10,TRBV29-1,SVVGGSYGYT
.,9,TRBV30,AWGRGFEAF
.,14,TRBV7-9,ASRASRDTRNTEAF
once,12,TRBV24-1,ATSDHYSDTEAF
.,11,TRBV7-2,ASSSTQGTEAF
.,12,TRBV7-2,ASSLGQGNRPQH
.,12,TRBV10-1,ASSGQPANYGYT
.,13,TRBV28,ATTGRHYSNYGYT
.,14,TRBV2,ASRAPLGMTNEKLF
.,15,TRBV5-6,ASSLRSRITQNTEAF
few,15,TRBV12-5,ASGLASIGEGGNTIY
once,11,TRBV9,ASSVETGREAF
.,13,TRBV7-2,ASSTTGTGYNEQF
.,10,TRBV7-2,ASSLGNQPQH
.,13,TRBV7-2,ASSLGWGTKNIQY
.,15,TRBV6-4,ASSRDTSGMNTGELF
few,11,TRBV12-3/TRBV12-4,ASSSQMNTEAF
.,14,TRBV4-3,ASSQDSIRDYYEQY
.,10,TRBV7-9,ASSFVNQPQH
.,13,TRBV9,ASSPLAGGRETQY
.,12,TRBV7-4,ASSLGRINEKLF
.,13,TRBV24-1,ATSDSRTGAYEQY
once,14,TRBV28,ASSFFSQGASGGYT
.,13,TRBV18,ASSPPGQAIYEQY
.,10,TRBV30,AWSERADTQY
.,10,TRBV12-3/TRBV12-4,ASSFEGTEAF
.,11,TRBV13,ASSSSYNSPLH
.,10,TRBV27,ASKGQGDGYT
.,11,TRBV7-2,ASTRTVYNEQF
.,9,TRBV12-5,ASSNTGSLF
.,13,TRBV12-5,ASGFARGQTDTQY